Below, 12 T cell receptor beta chains from the same sample are listed, as sequenced in a study of blood T cell repertoires in COVID-19. Assay used: immunoSEQ multiplex PCR; TCRdb lists only in-frame clones, some missing. The top ten clones hold approximately 2.4% of a sample with about 390,000 clones, more than 70% of them seen once. Material for sequencing was peripheral blood. These receptors originate from a woman aged 60-75 years with COVID-19, enrolled during active disease.

This chain joins TRBV29-1 and TRBJ2-7; TRBD2 matches 9 bases. This CDR3 spans 15 amino acids. Germline CDR1 reads SQVTM; CDR2 reads ANQGSEA. The junction had 15 bases not matched to a gene; V was cut back by 7 bases and J by 5 bases. In DNA, the CDR3 is TGCAGCGCCGGTTGGTCTAGCGGGGTGGTGAACGAGCAGTACTTC. This translates into CSAGWSSGVVNEQYF.

The chain links TRBV7-2 to TRBJ2-3; possible D gene TRBD2, 5 bases. The germline gives CDR1 SGHTA, CDR2 FQGNSA. V was clipped by 0 bases and J by 6 bases, with 19 bases between them. CDR3 size: 17 residues. The CDR3: CASSLATRAPGTDTQYF. DNA of the CDR3: TGTGCCAGCAGCTTAGCCACGAGGGCGCCGGGAACCGATACGCAGTATTTT.

The genes are TRBV6-5 and TRBJ2-5; maybe TRBD2 (6 bases). Trimming removed 6 bases from V and 5 bases from J, with 13 bases in between. The germline V gene encodes CDR1 MNHEY and CDR2 SVGAGI. CDR3 size: 13 residues. CDR3 residues: CASSRTSRETQYF. CDR3 sequence (DNA): TGTGCCAGCAGCCGTACTAGCCGGGAGACCCAGTACTTC.

Only a few counts were recorded for this clone. V and J are TRBV2 and TRBJ1-1, with D unclear. Germline V lookup: CDR1 SNHLY, CDR2 FYNNEI. Trimming pared 0 bases from V and 0 bases from J, leaving 8 bases between. The CDR3 has 15 residues. The CDR3 DNA is TGTGCCAGCAGTGAAGCCGAGGGTATGAACACTGAAGCTTTCTTT. Amino acid sequence: CASSEAEGMNTEAFF.

The sample holds one count of this clone. The chain joins TRBV6-6 to TRBJ1-2, with 8 bases aligning to TRBD1. Germline V gives CDR1 MNHNY, CDR2 SVGAGI (reference sequence). The CDR3 contains 12 residues. The V and J ends lost 6 bases and 8 bases, in that order; junction bases with no gene match: 5. CDR3 nucleotide sequence: TGTGCCAGCAGGGACAGGGTAGGAGGCTACACCTTC. It specifies CASRDRVGGYTF.

The J gene is TRBJ1-1, the V gene TRBV19; 7 bases map to TRBD1. There are 15 residues in the CDR3. Germline lookup yields CDR1 LNHDA and CDR2 SQIVND (reference sequence). The J segment lost 1 base and the V segment lost 4 bases, leaving 6 bases of the junction unmatched. CDR3 bases: TGTGCCAGTAGTAATGTAGGGGGCGCGAACACTGAAGCTTTCTTT. Encoded protein: CASSNVGGANTEAFF.

This clone was recorded only once. V and J are TRBV29-1 and TRBJ1-6; 7 bases agree with TRBD1. CDR3 length: 13 amino acids. Germline assignment: CDR1 SQVTM and CDR2 ANQGSEA. The V gene end was trimmed by 4 bases and the J gene end by 6 bases; junction bases not matched to a gene: 3. In DNA, the CDR3 is TGCAGCGTTGGGCGGGACAGTAATTCACCCCTCCACTTT. Protein product: CSVGRDSNSPLHF.

This sequence joins TRBV28 and TRBJ1-2; 8 positions agree with TRBD1. Germline CDR1 is MDHEN and CDR2 is SYDVKM. The CDR3 has 16 residues. The V segment lost 3 bases and the J segment 4 bases; nucleotides outside the gene matches: 10. CDR3 nucleotides: TGTGCCAGCAGTTTCCCCTGGCAGGGGGCCAGCTATGGCTACACCTTC. Its protein product is CASSFPWQGASYGYTF.

This chain links TRBV5-1 with TRBJ2-1; 10 bases match TRBD2. Germline lookup yields CDR1 SGHRS and CDR2 YFSETQ. Trimming cost V 4 bases and J 7 bases; bases outside gene matches: 8. The CDR3 spans 15 residues. CDR3 amino acids: CASSPGLAGGNEQFF. CDR3 bases: TGCGCCAGCAGCCCCGGGTTAGCGGGGGGAAATGAGCAGTTCTTC.

This clone appeared a single time. The V call is TRBV6-5, the J call TRBJ1-2, with D unclear. V shed 6 bases and J shed 7 bases, with 12 bases lying between them. CDR1 and CDR2 (germline): MNHEY, SVGAGI. There are 12 residues in the CDR3. CDR3 loop: CASSPAWSGYTF. The CDR3 coding sequence is TGTGCCAGCAGCCCCGCATGGAGTGGCTACACCTTC.

V gene TRBV19 combines with J gene TRBJ1-6; perhaps TRBD1 as D (6 bases). Germline lookup yields CDR1 LNHDA and CDR2 SQIVND (reference sequence). The ends were cut back, 10 bases at V and 7 bases at J, with 17 bases in the middle. CDR3 size: 14 residues. This CDR3 reads CATSPRGGNSPLHF. In nucleotides, the CDR3 is TGTGCCACCTCCCCCCGGGGGGGCAATTCACCCCTCCACTTT.

This clone was detected only a few times. The J gene is TRBJ2-1, the V gene TRBV27; 8 nucleotides align to TRBD1. The CDR3 has 14 amino acids. V shed 7 bases, J shed 7 bases, and the junction held 9 bases outside the gene matches. From germline, CDR1 is MNHEY and CDR2 SMNVEV (reference sequence). DNA of the CDR3: TGTGCCAGCAATCCTCAGGGGGCGCGGAATGAGCAGTTCTTC. Its protein product is CASNPQGARNEQFF.